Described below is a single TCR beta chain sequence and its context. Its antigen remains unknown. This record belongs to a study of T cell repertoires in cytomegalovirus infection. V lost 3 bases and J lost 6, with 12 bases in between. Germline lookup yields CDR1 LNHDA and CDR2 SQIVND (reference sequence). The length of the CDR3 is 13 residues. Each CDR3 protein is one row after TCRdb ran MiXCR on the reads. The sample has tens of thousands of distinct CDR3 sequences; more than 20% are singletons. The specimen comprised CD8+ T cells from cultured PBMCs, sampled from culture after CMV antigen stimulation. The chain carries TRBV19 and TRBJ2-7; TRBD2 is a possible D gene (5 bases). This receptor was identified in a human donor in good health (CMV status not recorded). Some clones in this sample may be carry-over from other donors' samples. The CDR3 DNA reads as TGTGCCAGTAGTATTAGTAGGAGGAGCGAGCAGTACTTC. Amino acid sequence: CASSISRRSEQYF.